The 28 T cell receptor beta chains in this list originate from one sample, sequenced in a study of shared T cell receptors in the human thymus. Produced via immunoSEQ multiplex PCR; TCRdb's table is partial and in-frame only. The table shows 700,000 or so clones, with 75% to 90% occurring only once. This sample also appeared in a second study, on human thymus T cells.

The specimen sequenced was thymocytes. The receptors shown here come from a girl under three years old with a congenital heart defect.

The J gene is TRBJ1-6, the V gene TRBV14; TRBD1 might be the D (6 bases). Trimming stripped 2 bases from V and 7 bases from J, with 21 bases between. The CDR3 runs 18 residues. Looked up from germline, CDR1 is SGHDN and CDR2 is FVKESK. CDR3 nucleotides: TGTGCCAGCAGCCAACGAGGGGGTTCGAGGGACGGGAATTCACCCCTCCACTTT. As protein: CASSQRGGSRDGNSPLHF.

V usage is TRBV6-4 and J usage is TRBJ2-1; tentatively, D is TRBD2 (7 bases). Germline assignment: CDR1 MRHNA and CDR2 SNTAGT. V gave up 2 bases and J gave up 11 bases, with 10 bases separating them. The CDR3 spans 12 residues. The CDR3 loop reads CASSDPGGQQFF. CDR3 sequence (DNA): TGTGCCAGCAGTGACCCCGGGGGGCAGCAGTTCTTC.

This rearrangement joins TRBV7-2 to TRBJ1-2, with a tentative D call TRBD1 (5 bases). Per the germline V gene, CDR1 is SGHTA and CDR2 is FQGNSA. The CDR3 sequence is 15 residues long. Trimming took 5 bases from V and 2 from J, leaving 15 bases between them. The CDR3 sequence is CASSLLGGRNYGYTF. CDR3 coding DNA: TGTGCCAGCAGCCTTTTGGGGGGACGGAACTATGGCTACACCTTC. Full variable domain (rest looked up from reference TRBV7-2 and TRBJ1-2): GAGVSQSPSNKVTEKGKDVELRCDPISGHTALYWYRQSLGQGLEFLIYFQGNSAPDKSGLPSDRFSAERTGGSVSTLTIQRTQQEDSAVYLCASSLLGGRNYGYTFGSGTRLTVV.

V usage is TRBV7-9 and J usage is TRBJ2-1; TRBD2 matches 9 bases. CDR1 and CDR2 from the germline V gene are SEHNR and FQNEAQ (reference sequence). CDR3 length equals 14 residues. J lost 6 bases, V lost 5 bases, and 5 bases had no gene match. This CDR3 reads CASSPGLALNEQFF. The CDR3 DNA reads TGTGCCAGCAGCCCGGGACTAGCCCTCAATGAGCAGTTCTTC.

V and J are TRBV5-6 and TRBJ1-1; D gene ambiguous. Germline V gives CDR1 SGHDT, CDR2 YYEEEE. The CDR3 totals 16 residues. Deletions cut 6 bases from V and 0 bases from J, with 18 bases between. In DNA, the CDR3 is TGTGCCAGCACCCGAATCTCAACAGACATGAACACTGAAGCTTTCTTT. Amino acids: CASTRISTDMNTEAFF.

The V call is TRBV5-5, the J call TRBJ2-1; D is perhaps TRBD2 (6 bases). The CDR3 is 16 residues long. V gave up 1 base and J gave up 7 bases, with 18 bases separating them. In germline, CDR1 is SGHKS, CDR2 YYEKEE (reference sequence). The CDR3 region is CASSLSVGGVGNEQFF. In DNA, the CDR3 is TGTGCCAGCAGCTTGTCAGTCGGGGGAGTGGGGAATGAGCAGTTCTTC.

The CDR3 is CASSVYGTRDPYGYTF. For the CDR3, the DNA is TGCGCCAGCAGCGTCTACGGGACACGAGACCCTTATGGCTACACCTTC. The chain recombines TRBV5-1 with TRBJ1-2, with D perhaps TRBD1 (6 bases). The germline V gene has CDR1 SGHRS and CDR2 YFSETQ. This CDR3 spans 16 amino acids. V was pared by 4 bases and J by 5 bases, with 21 bases between.

V is TRBV21-1 and J is TRBJ1-4; TRBD1 was called by the table and not checked on the DNA. TRBV21-1 is a pseudogene segment. The CDR3 extends over 14 amino acids. In DNA form, the CDR3 reads TGTGCCAGCAGCAGAGGACAGCCTAATGAAAAACTGTTTTTT. Translated, it gives CASSRGQPNEKLFF.

CDR3 sequence reads: CASSPLFGSPLHF. In DNA, the CDR3 is TGTGCCAGCTCACCACTTTTCGGTTCCCCCCTCCACTTT. The chain employs TRBV18 and TRBJ1-6; D gene ambiguous. The germline gives CDR1 KGHSH, CDR2 LQKENI. V shed 1 base and J shed 13 bases, with 11 bases lying between them. CDR3 length: 13 residues.

This sequence joins TRBV6-1 and TRBJ2-7; D perhaps matches TRBD2 (5 bases). The CDR3 length is 15 residues. Germline V gives CDR1 MNHNS, CDR2 SASEGT. The ends were cut back, 4 bases at V and 0 bases at J, with 13 bases in the middle. The CDR3, as DNA: TGTGCCAGCAGTGCCAGTACCGGGGTCTCCTACGAGCAGTACTTC. Residues: CASSASTGVSYEQYF.

This clone was recorded only once. V usage is TRBV4-3 and J usage is TRBJ2-7, with 7 bases that match TRBD1. V was pared by 1 base and J by 2 bases, with 11 bases of the junction left unmatched. The CDR3 loop spans 17 amino acids. In germline, CDR1 is LGHNA, CDR2 YSLEER. The CDR3 loop reads CASSQASLTGAPYEQYF. The CDR3 DNA reads as TGCGCCAGCAGCCAAGCGTCCCTCACAGGGGCCCCCTACGAGCAGTACTTC.

The chain employs TRBV6-1 and TRBJ1-2; the D is unclear. The germline V gene encodes CDR1 MNHNS and CDR2 SASEGT. Trimming shortened V by 2 bases and J by 4 bases, and 14 bases separated the two germline ends. The CDR3 has 15 amino acids. The CDR3 nucleotides read TGTGCCAGCAGTGAATTGAATGTGCGGGGCTATGGCTACACCTTC. Translation: CASSELNVRGYGYTF.

The chain uses TRBV2 and TRBJ2-7; 8 bases fit TRBD1. There are 15 residues in the CDR3. The germline V gene has CDR1 SNHLY and CDR2 FYNNEI. Trimming took 8 bases from V and 0 from J; bases not matched to a gene: 9. This CDR3 reads CASGRQGPRSYEQYF. CDR3 DNA sequence: TGTGCCAGCGGTAGACAGGGGCCGCGCTCCTACGAGCAGTACTTC.

The V gene is TRBV27, the J gene TRBJ1-2; 7 positions agree with TRBD1. The J segment lost 7 bases and the V segment lost 5 bases, leaving 7 bases of the junction unmatched. The CDR3 is made up of 13 amino acids. Germline CDR1 is MNHEY and CDR2 is SMNVEV (reference sequence). The CDR3 here is CASSPTGHCGYTF. The CDR3 DNA sequence: TGTGCCAGCAGTCCGACAGGGCACTGTGGCTACACCTTC.

This clone turned up a few times. Other DNA sequences in this sample translate to the same CDR3. The V gene is TRBV14, the J gene TRBJ1-6, with D hard to call. The CDR3 has 16 amino acids. Trimming took 0 bases from V and 0 from J, leaving 6 bases between them. Germline CDR1 reads SGHDN; CDR2 reads FVKESK. The CDR3 region is CASSQDLRSYNSPLHF. The CDR3 DNA follows: TGTGCCAGCAGCCAAGATCTACGCTCCTATAATTCACCCCTCCACTTT.

The chain joins TRBV5-5 to TRBJ1-6; D gene unclear. The CDR3 is 14 residues long. The V gene lost 6 bases and the J gene lost 2 bases, with 9 bases spanning the gap. Germline CDR1 is SGHKS and CDR2 is YYEKEE (reference sequence). The CDR3 DNA reads TGTGCCAGCACCGAGGCCACCTATAATTCACCCCTCCACTTT. Encoded protein: CASTEATYNSPLHF.

This chain uses TRBV6-5 with TRBJ1-5; D perhaps matches TRBD1 (5 bases). This CDR3 comprises 15 residues. Germline CDR1 reads MNHEY; CDR2 reads SVGAGI. V was shortened by 3 bases and J by 2 bases, with 11 bases between the two germline ends. Here the CDR3 reads CASSYARGGNQPQHF. CDR3 nucleotide sequence: TGTGCCAGCAGTTATGCCCGGGGGGGCAATCAGCCCCAGCATTTT.

This clone was seen a single time. The CDR3 sequence is CASSSKLTVVGANVLTF. CDR3 nucleotides: TGTGCCAGCAGTTCCAAGCTTACAGTCGTCGGGGCCAACGTCCTGACTTTC. This chain uses TRBV5-6 with TRBJ2-6; the D is unclear. The CDR3 runs 17 residues. V lost 5 bases and J 4 bases, leaving 19 bases between the germline ends. The germline CDR1 and CDR2 sequences are SGHDT and YYEEEE.

V is TRBV11-3 and J is TRBJ1-3; the D is unclear. Germline V gene data show CDR1 as SGHNT and CDR2 as YENEEA. CDR3 size: 13 residues. The V and J ends lost 5 bases and 2 bases respectively, with 7 bases between them. This CDR3 is CASSEVPGNTIYF. The CDR3 DNA reads TGTGCCAGCAGCGAGGTTCCTGGAAACACCATATATTTT.

The chain couples TRBV7-2 to TRBJ2-7, with TRBD1 identical over 8 bases. The CDR3 loop spans 13 amino acids. CDR1 is SGHTA and CDR2 is FQGNSA in the germline V gene. J was trimmed by 12 bases and V by 0 bases; bases with no gene match: 7. CDR3 sequence reads: CASSLALGQGTYF. The CDR3 DNA reads TGTGCCAGCAGCTTAGCGCTCGGACAGGGCACGTACTTC.

The CDR3 sequence: CATSRDPGTSGASYEQYF. The CDR3 DNA follows: TGTGCCACCAGCAGAGATCCAGGGACTAGCGGGGCCTCCTACGAGCAGTACTTC. This rearrangement joins TRBV15 to TRBJ2-7, with 13 bases lining up with TRBD2. The CDR3 extends over 18 amino acids. In germline, CDR1 is LNHNV, CDR2 YYDKDF (reference sequence). Trimming took 0 bases from V and 0 from J; bases not matched to a gene: 5.

This chain links TRBV27 with TRBJ2-3; no clear D. CDR1 is MNHEY, CDR2 SMNVEV, per germline (reference sequence). The V end lost 1 base, the J end lost 3 bases, and 5 bases lay between the germline ends. The CDR3 contains 13 residues. The CDR3 is CASSLFRTDTQYF. CDR3 nucleotides: TGTGCCAGCAGTTTATTCAGGACAGATACGCAGTATTTT.

With respect to this clone: Other DNA sequences of this sample code for an identical CDR3. This chain connects TRBV15 to TRBJ2-1; 10 bases align to TRBD1. This CDR3 has 15 amino acids. CDR1 and CDR2 (germline): LNHNV, YYDKDF (reference sequence). V lost 3 bases, J lost 1 base, and 0 bases stayed unmatched. CDR3 DNA: TGTGCCACCAGCAGGGGACAGGGGTCCTACAATGAGCAGTTCTTC. Its protein product is CATSRGQGSYNEQFF.

This clone came up once. The chain has TRBV2 and TRBJ1-1, with 7 bases aligning to TRBD1. The germline CDR1 and CDR2 sequences are SNHLY and FYNNEI. V was clipped by 2 bases and J by 6 bases; unmatched bases: 12. CDR3 length: 16 amino acids. CDR3 sequence (DNA): TGTGCCAGCAGTGAATCTCACAGGGGCCGCAAGGCTGAAGCTTTCTTT. The encoded protein is CASSESHRGRKAEAFF.

V usage is TRBV11-2 and J usage is TRBJ1-2; 8 nucleotides agree with TRBD1. The CDR3 runs 15 residues. The germline V gene has CDR1 SGHAT and CDR2 FQNNGV. Trimming removed 4 bases from V and 4 bases from J; junction bases left unmatched: 8. The CDR3 here is CASSSGDRGTYGYTF. CDR3 DNA sequence: TGTGCCAGCAGCTCTGGCGACAGGGGCACCTATGGCTACACCTTC.

The rearrangement joins TRBV5-4 to TRBJ1-2; D gene ambiguous. The CDR3 spans 14 residues. Germline CDR1 reads SGHNT; CDR2 reads YYREEE (reference sequence). Trimming pared 4 bases from V and 8 bases from J, leaving 18 bases between. The CDR3, as DNA: TGTGCCAGCAGCCTCTCGCCGGAGCGCCGGGGCTACACCTTC. This gives the protein CASSLSPERRGYTF.

This chain uses TRBV4-1 with TRBJ1-1, with no clear D. V was shortened by 4 bases and J by 0 bases, with 24 bases between the two germline ends. The CDR3 is 19 residues long. Germline loops: CDR1 MGHRA, CDR2 YSYEKL. In nucleotides, the CDR3 is TGCGCCAGCAGCCGACGCCTAAACCCGACGGGAATCCTGAACACTGAAGCTTTCTTT. It translates to CASSRRLNPTGILNTEAFF.

The CDR3 nucleotides read TGTGCCAGCAGTTACTCGGCGGGGGAGGCCCAAATCACCTACGAGCAGTACTTC. Its protein is CASSYSAGEAQITYEQYF. The V gene is TRBV27, the J gene TRBJ2-5, with TRBD2 matching over 7 bases. Judging by the DNA end, TRBJ2-7 fits better; the J call may be wrong. The CDR3 totals 18 residues. Germline CDR1 reads MNHEY; CDR2 reads SMNVEV (reference sequence).